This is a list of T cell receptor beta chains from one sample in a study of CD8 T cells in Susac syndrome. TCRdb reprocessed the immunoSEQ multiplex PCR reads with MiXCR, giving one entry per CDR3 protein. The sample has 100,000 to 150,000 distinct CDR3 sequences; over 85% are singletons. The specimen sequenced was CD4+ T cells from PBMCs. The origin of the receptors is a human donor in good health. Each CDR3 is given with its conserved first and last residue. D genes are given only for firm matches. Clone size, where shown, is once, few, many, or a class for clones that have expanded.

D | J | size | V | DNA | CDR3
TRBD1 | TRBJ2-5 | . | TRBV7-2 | TGTGCCAGCAGCCCCCGTTTCACAGGGGCCGAAGAGACCCAGTACTTC | CASSPRFTGAEETQYF
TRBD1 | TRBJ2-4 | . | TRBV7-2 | TGTGCCAGCAGCTTGGACAGGGCGGTAAAAAACATTCAGTACTTC | CASSLDRAVKNIQYF
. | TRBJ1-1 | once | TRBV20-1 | TGCAGTGCTAGAGATCCCACTGAAGCTTTCTTT | CSARDPTEAFF
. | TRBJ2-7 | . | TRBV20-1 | TGCAGTGCTAGCGGCGACGGAACCTACTACGAGCAGTACTTC | CSASGDGTYYEQYF
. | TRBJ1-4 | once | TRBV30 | TGTGCCTGGAATTCCGGGACCGAGAATGAAAAACTGTTTTTT | CAWNSGTENEKLFF
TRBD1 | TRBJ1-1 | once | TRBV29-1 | TGCAGCGTGGGAAACAGGGGGATGAACACTGAAGCTTTCTTT | CSVGNRGMNTEAFF
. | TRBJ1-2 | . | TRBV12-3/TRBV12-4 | TGTGCCAGCAGTCAGAGACAAATACCTGGCTACACCTTC | CASSQRQIPGYTF
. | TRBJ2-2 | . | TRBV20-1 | TGCAGTGCTAGAGGGCTCCTGAACACCGGGGAGCTGTTTTTT | CSARGLLNTGELFF
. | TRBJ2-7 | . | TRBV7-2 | TGTGCCAGCAGCTTAGAACTAGCCGGGAACTACGAGCAGTACTTC | CASSLELAGNYEQYF
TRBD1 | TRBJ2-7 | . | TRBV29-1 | TGCAGCGTCCCGAAGACAGGGGGTGCGTACGAGCAGTACTTC | CSVPKTGGAYEQYF
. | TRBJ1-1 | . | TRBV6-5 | TGTGCCAGCAGTTACTCGAGTCGGCGGAACACTGAAGCTTTCTTT | CASSYSSRRNTEAFF
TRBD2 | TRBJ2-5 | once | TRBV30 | TGTGCCTGGAGTGTGCTAGCGGCCCCGGGAGAGACCCAGTACTTC | CAWSVLAAPGETQYF
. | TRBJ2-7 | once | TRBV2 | TGTGCCAGCAGTGAAGGGGTATTCTCCTACGAGCAGTACTTC | CASSEGVFSYEQYF
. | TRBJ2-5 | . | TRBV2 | TGTGCCAGCAGTGAATGGGCTAGCCAAGAGACCCAGTACTTC | CASSEWASQETQYF
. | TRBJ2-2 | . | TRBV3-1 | TGTGCCAGCGGGGGCCCCACCGGGGAGCTGTTTTTT | CASGGPTGELFF
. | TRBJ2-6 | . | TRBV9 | TGTGCCAGCAGCGTAGGGACAGCCATCTCCTCTGGGGCCAACGTCCTGACTTTC | CASSVGTAISSGANVLTF
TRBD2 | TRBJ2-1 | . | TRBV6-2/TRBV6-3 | TGTGCCAGCAGTCGGGAGGGCCTTGATAATGAGCAGTTCTTC | CASSREGLDNEQFF
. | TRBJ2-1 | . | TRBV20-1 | TGCAGTGCCCTTCCCGCCGGGCCAAGAGGGAATGAGCAGTTCTTC | CSALPAGPRGNEQFF
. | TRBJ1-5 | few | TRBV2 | TGTGCCAGCAGTGACCCCAATCAGCCCCAGCATTTT | CASSDPNQPQHF
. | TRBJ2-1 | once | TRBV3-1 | TGTGCCAGCAGCCCCTCCTTGAGCTCCTACAATGAGCAGTTCTTC | CASSPSLSSYNEQFF
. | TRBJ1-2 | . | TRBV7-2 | TGTGCCAGCAGCTTAGCAGGGGGGGTCGATAACTATGGCTACACCTTC | CASSLAGGVDNYGYTF
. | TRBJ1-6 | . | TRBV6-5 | TGTGCCAGCAGAACAAGGAATTCACCCCTCCACTTT | CASRTRNSPLHF
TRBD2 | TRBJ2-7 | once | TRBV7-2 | TGTGCCAGCAGCTTAGTGGGAGGGGCGCGCGTCAACGAGCAGTACTTC | CASSLVGGARVNEQYF
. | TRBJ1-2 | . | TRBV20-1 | TGCAGTGCTAGAGTAAAACCCAGGAACGCTTTTAACTATGGCTACACCTTC | CSARVKPRNAFNYGYTF
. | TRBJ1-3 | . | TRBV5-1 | TGCGCCAGCAGCTTGGACAAAGGAAACACCATATATTTT | CASSLDKGNTIYF
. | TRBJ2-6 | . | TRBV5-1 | TGCGCCAGCATTCCTAGCTTTGGGGCCAACGTCCTGACTTTC | CASIPSFGANVLTF
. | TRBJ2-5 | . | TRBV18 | TGTGCCAGCTCACCACCGATGCGGATTCAAGAGACCCAGTACTTC | CASSPPMRIQETQYF
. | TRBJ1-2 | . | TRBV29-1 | TGCAGCGTTGAATACCAGGGCTATGGCTACACCTTC | CSVEYQGYGYTF
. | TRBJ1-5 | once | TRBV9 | TGTGCCAGCAGCCCCCGGGTCTGGGAGGGTCAGCCCCAGCATTTT | CASSPRVWEGQPQHF
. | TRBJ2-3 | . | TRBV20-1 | TGCAGTGCATCACCCTCTAGCACAGATACGCAGTATTTT | CSASPSSTDTQYF
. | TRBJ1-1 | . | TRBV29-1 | TGCAGCGTTGAAGCTCGCCACAACACTGAAGCTTTCTTT | CSVEARHNTEAFF
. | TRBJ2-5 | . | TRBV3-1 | TGTGCCAGCAGCCATGGAGAGACCCAGTACTTC | CASSHGETQYF
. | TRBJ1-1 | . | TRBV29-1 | TGCAGCGTTGAAGTTAGGAGCGGGGCTGAAGCTTTCTTT | CSVEVRSGAEAFF
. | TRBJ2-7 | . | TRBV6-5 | TGTGCCAGCAGGTCGGGGGGAGGGGGCGAGCAGTACTTC | CASRSGGGGEQYF
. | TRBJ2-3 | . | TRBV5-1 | TGCGCCAGCAGCGAGCCTAGCACAGATACGCAGTATTTT | CASSEPSTDTQYF